This T cell receptor (beta chain) was sequenced during a study of cytomegalovirus exposure and HLA in healthy donors. Turning to the study itself: Unique TCRs numbering around 85 million, obtained from HLA-typed donors, made up an early data release.

General study results and limits: Follow-up analysis seemed to connect common viral pathogens with several of the most significant clusters identified. Later genetic work tied a missense DCLRE1C variant to beta-chain V and J trimming. Sequences of the TCR beta chain were said to predict the HLA-A and HLA-B alleles of most subjects accurately.

On this clone itself: The antigen remains unidentified.

PCR employed 60 Vbeta and 13 Jbeta primers. The table came from immunoSEQ multiplex PCR; TCRdb's copy has only in-frame clones and leaves some out. This sample has about 200,000 clones, with over 60% found just once. Material: PBMCs. The TCR comes from a woman aged 40 to 55 in good health and CMV-seronegative.

CDR3 in DNA: TGCGCCAGCAGCTTGGGAGCGGGCGGGTACCAAGAGACCCAGTACTTC. Protein: CASSLGAGGYQETQYF. J is TRBJ2-5 and V is TRBV5-1, with TRBD2 as a possible D gene (6 bases). Germline CDR1 SGHRS, CDR2 YFSETQ. The CDR3 sequence is 16 residues long. Trimming left V 0 bases short and J 0 bases short, with 12 bases between.